These T cell receptor beta chains were read from a single sample in a study of cytomegalovirus exposure and HLA in healthy donors. Data came from immunoSEQ multiplex PCR; TCRdb stores just in-frame clones and leaves some out. Seen here are about 200,000 clones, about 83% observed once, and the top ten hold over 1.5%. The sample consisted of PBMCs. The receptors were gathered from a man aged 35 to 55 in good health and CMV-seropositive. The CDR3 runs from the conserved cysteine through the conserved F or W. A D gene is named only where the DNA matches it firmly. A row's size may be missing; if present it is once, few, many or a size class.

D gene	V gene	J gene	clone size	CDR3 protein	CDR3 DNA
TRBD1	TRBV28	TRBJ1-2	-	CAIGTGPNYGYTF	TGTGCCATTGGGACAGGGCCTAACTATGGCTACACCTTC
-	TRBV7-2	TRBJ2-5	-	CASSFGGLKQETQYF	TGTGCCAGCAGCTTTGGCGGGCTAAAACAAGAGACCCAGTACTTC
-	TRBV15	TRBJ2-3	-	CATSTSQGARSDTQYF	TGTGCCACCAGCACGTCACAGGGAGCTAGGTCAGATACGCAGTATTTT
-	TRBV6-1	TRBJ1-1	-	CASSEGLGPEAFF	TGTGCCAGCAGTGAGGGACTAGGTCCTGAAGCTTTCTTT
-	TRBV4-3	TRBJ2-7	-	CASSQAGGGSYEQYF	TGCGCCAGCAGCCAGGCCGGAGGCGGTTCCTACGAGCAGTACTTC
TRBD1	TRBV19	TRBJ2-3	-	CATGKTGADTQYF	TGTGCCACTGGGAAGACAGGGGCGGATACGCAGTATTTT
-	TRBV4-2	TRBJ1-2	-	CASSQQQESDYGYTF	TGTGCCAGCAGCCAACAACAGGAATCAGACTATGGCTACACCTTC
-	TRBV6-6	TRBJ2-7	-	CASRFGSSNYEQYF	TGTGCCAGCAGATTTGGTAGCAGCAACTACGAGCAGTACTTC
TRBD1	TRBV11-3	TRBJ2-1	-	CASSRTGGWGNEQFF	TGTGCCAGCAGCAGAACAGGGGGCTGGGGCAATGAGCAGTTCTTC
-	TRBV14	TRBJ1-1	once	CASSQDLQMNTEAFF	TGTGCCAGCAGCCAAGATTTACAGATGAACACTGAAGCTTTCTTT
-	TRBV27	TRBJ2-1	-	CASSLSSGLDEQFF	TGTGCCAGCAGTTTATCTTCGGGATTGGATGAGCAGTTCTTC
-	TRBV5-1	TRBJ2-7	-	CASSLGQHEQYF	TGCGCCAGCAGCTTGGGACAACACGAGCAGTACTTC
-	TRBV28	TRBJ1-2	-	CASGQARDYTF	TGTGCCAGCGGGCAGGCTCGTGACTACACCTTC
-	TRBV6-1	TRBJ2-7	-	CATQGRARPYEQYF	TGTGCCACCCAGGGGAGAGCTAGGCCCTACGAGCAGTACTTC
-	TRBV11-2	TRBJ2-4	-	CASSLEQLNIQYF	TGTGCCAGCAGCTTAGAGCAGTTAAACATTCAGTACTTC
-	TRBV6-5	TRBJ1-1	few	CASHEGGVETEAFF	TGTGCCAGCCACGAGGGGGGGGTGGAGACTGAAGCTTTCTTT
TRBD2	TRBV6-6	TRBJ2-1	-	CASMTWTSVNNEQFF	TGTGCCAGCATGACGTGGACTAGCGTGAACAATGAGCAGTTCTTC
TRBD1	TRBV19	TRBJ1-2	-	CAKHPGQGVGYTF	TGTGCCAAACATCCGGGACAGGGGGTTGGCTACACCTTC
TRBD2	TRBV9	TRBJ2-6	-	CASSVDPVGAGGPPGANVLTF	TGTGCCAGCAGCGTAGATCCGGTAGGAGCGGGAGGTCCCCCTGGGGCCAACGTCCTGACTTTC
-	TRBV7-9	TRBJ1-1	-	CASSPGIANTEAFF	TGTGCCAGCAGCCCCGGCATAGCGAACACTGAAGCTTTCTTT
-	TRBV18	TRBJ2-7	-	CASSPGAQGTYEQYF	TGTGCCAGCTCACCAGGGGCCCAGGGAACCTACGAGCAGTACTTC
-	TRBV7-6	TRBJ1-2	few	CASSLGSSNYGYTF	TGTGCCAGCAGCTTAGGCTCAAGCAACTATGGCTACACCTTC
-	TRBV21-1	TRBJ2-7	-	CARPGTGVHYEQYF	TGTGCCAGGCCGGGGACAGGGGTCCACTACGAGCAGTACTTC
-	TRBV25-1	TRBJ1-2	-	CASRNDGLYGYTF	TGTGCCAGCAGGAACGACGGACTCTATGGCTACACCTTC
-	TRBV7-3	TRBJ2-7	-	CASSLLGGGEQYF	TGTGCCAGCAGCTTGCTGGGAGGTGGTGAGCAGTACTTC
TRBD1	TRBV28	TRBJ2-7	few	CASSSLTGGAPYEQYF	TGTGCCAGCAGTTCCCTGACAGGGGGCGCCCCCTACGAGCAGTACTTC
-	TRBV19	TRBJ1-1	-	CASSRDSGNTEAFF	TGTGCCAGTAGTAGAGATTCAGGGAACACTGAAGCTTTCTTT
-	TRBV5-8	TRBJ2-5	few	CASSLSGQFQETQYF	TGTGCCAGCAGCTTGTCAGGCCAATTCCAAGAGACCCAGTACTTC
-	TRBV7-8	TRBJ2-2	-	CASSLGQGEGSSGSADTGELFF	TGTGCCAGCAGCTTAGGACAGGGGGAAGGATCTAGCGGGAGTGCTGACACCGGGGAGCTGTTTTTT
-	TRBV5-1	TRBJ2-7	-	CASSYRGQRYEQYF	TGCGCCAGCAGCTACAGAGGACAACGCTACGAGCAGTACTTC
TRBD2	TRBV13	TRBJ2-7	-	CASSSQTSGRSFYSYEQYF	TGTGCCAGCAGCTCACAGACTAGCGGACGTTCATTTTACTCCTACGAGCAGTACTTC
-	TRBV7-9	TRBJ1-5	-	CASSLDQGSNQPQHF	TGTGCCAGCAGCTTAGATCAGGGGAGCAATCAGCCCCAGCATTTT
-	TRBV4-1	TRBJ1-5	-	CASSQGGPLGGSNQPQHF	TGCGCCAGCAGCCAAGGAGGACCCCTCGGAGGAAGCAATCAGCCCCAGCATTTT
TRBD2	TRBV28	TRBJ2-3	-	CASSALGTSGSYRRDTQYF	TGTGCCAGCAGCGCTTTGGGGACTAGCGGTTCATACAGGAGAGATACGCAGTATTTT
-	TRBV5-4	TRBJ1-2	once	CASSLGPDYGYTF	TGTGCCAGCAGCTTGGGTCCAGACTATGGCTACACCTTC
TRBD1	TRBV28	TRBJ2-5	-	CASSLTGQGLGETQYF	TGTGCCAGCAGCCTGACCGGACAGGGTTTAGGGGAGACCCAGTACTTC
-	TRBV7-8	TRBJ1-1	-	CASSPSGEGSTEAFF	TGTGCCAGCAGCCCAAGCGGGGAAGGGAGCACTGAAGCTTTCTTT
TRBD1	TRBV7-2	TRBJ1-2	-	CASSLGIGQGNSGYTF	TGTGCCAGCAGCTTAGGAATCGGACAGGGGAATTCTGGCTACACCTTC
TRBD1	TRBV6-1	TRBJ2-3	-	CASSVQTGATTDTQYF	TGTGCCAGCAGTGTTCAGACAGGGGCAACGACAGATACGCAGTATTTT
-	TRBV29-1	TRBJ1-2	-	CSAGGGYTF	TGCAGCGCGGGTGGCGGCTACACCTTC
TRBD1	TRBV18	TRBJ1-4	-	CASSPYTGDEKLFF	TGTGCCAGCTCACCTTACACAGGGGACGAAAAACTGTTTTTT
-	TRBV11-3	TRBJ2-2	once	CASSLDRTAGGSGELFF	TGTGCCAGCAGCTTAGATCGCACGGCAGGGGGGTCCGGGGAGCTGTTTTTT
-	TRBV27	TRBJ2-7	-	CASSPSGLPVEQYF	TGTGCCAGCAGTCCTTCGGGACTCCCTGTCGAGCAGTACTTC
-	TRBV21-1	TRBJ2-2	-	CASSKEIGGRNTGELFF	TGTGCCAGCAGCAAAGAGATCGGGGGGCGCAACACCGGGGAGCTGTTTTTT
TRBD2	TRBV2	TRBJ2-1	-	CASSDSGRSYNEQFF	TGTGCCAGCAGTGATAGCGGGAGGAGTTACAATGAGCAGTTCTTC